What follows describes a single T cell receptor (beta chain). Its cognate antigen is unknown. Regarding time point: newly diagnosed, previously untreated cHL patient sample. Out of thawed PBMCs, magnetic negative selection purified CD4+ T cells. Acting as the comparison were PBMCs from newly diagnosed, untreated classical Hodgkin lymphoma. The table came from immunoSEQ multiplex PCR; TCRdb's copy has only in-frame clones and leaves some out. The sample carries approximately 20,000 clones, 89% recorded once. This sample stems from a study of PD-1 blockade in classical Hodgkin lymphoma. The study's findings and limits: With respect to the repertoire differences, their causes, possibly disease activity or prior therapy, remain undefined.

The CDR3 extends over 13 amino acids. V lost 2 bases and J 5 bases, leaving 13 bases between the germline ends. CDR1 is GTSNPN, CDR2 SVGIG, per germline (reference sequence). The specimen sequenced was CD4+ T cells from blood. The rearrangement joins TRBV30 to TRBJ2-7; a weak D match, TRBD2 (5 bases). The sequence derives from a human donor with classical Hodgkin lymphoma. CDR3 DNA: TGTGCCTGGAGTTTGCGGGCCCCCCACGAGCAGTACTTC. Translated, it gives CAWSLRAPHEQYF.